What follows are 21 T cell receptor beta chains derived from one specimen sequenced in a study of Ad26.COV2.S vaccination and SARS-CoV-2 variants. Profiling relied on immunoSEQ multiplex PCR, and the TCRdb table lists in-frame clones only, not all of them. The table has some 240,000 clones, around 90% seen once. Noted treatment: about 20 received Ad26.COV2.S at low or high dose, single or two shots; several received placebo; per-sample allocation not given. The samples date from day 63 after the first vaccine or placebo injection. Material: peripheral blood, obtained in a trial of Ad26.COV2.S vaccine versus placebo. The receptors come from a person aged 18-65 years who received the Ad26.COV2.S COVID-19 vaccine or a placebo.

The chain combines TRBV27 with TRBJ2-5, with 7 nucleotides matching TRBD1. V gave up 8 bases and J gave up 5 bases; unmatched junction bases: 5. The CDR3 is made up of 12 amino acids. CDR1 is MNHEY and CDR2 is SMNVEV in the germline V gene (reference sequence). DNA of the CDR3: TGTGCCAGCGGTACAGGGGTTGAGACCCAGTACTTC. Residues: CASGTGVETQYF.

V is TRBV7-3 and J is TRBJ1-1, with D unclear. This CDR3 comprises 13 residues. The germline V gene encodes CDR1 SGHTA and CDR2 FQGTGA. The V end was cut by 0 bases, the J end by 6 bases, with 8 bases between. Here the CDR3 reads CASSLTSRSEAFF. The CDR3 DNA follows: TGTGCCAGCAGCTTAACTTCACGGTCTGAAGCTTTCTTT.

The chain is built from TRBV2 and TRBJ2-3; weak D call: TRBD1 (5 bases). V shed 9 bases and J shed 0 bases, with 19 bases lying between them. The CDR3 covers 16 residues. Germline-derived CDR1 and CDR2 are SNHLY and FYNNEI. CDR3 amino acids: CASLALQGISTDTQYF. CDR3 bases: TGTGCCAGTCTTGCTCTTCAGGGCATTAGCACAGATACGCAGTATTTT.

The chain is built from TRBV27 and TRBJ2-2, with unresolved D. Germline V gene lookup returns CDR1 MNHEY and CDR2 SMNVEV (reference sequence). V was trimmed by 6 bases and J by 5 bases, leaving 10 bases between them. This CDR3 region has 13 residues. CDR3 region: CASSIDLTGELFF. In DNA form, the CDR3 reads TGTGCCAGCAGCATTGACCTGACCGGGGAGCTGTTTTTT.

V and J are TRBV5-1 and TRBJ2-7; D possibly corresponds to TRBD2 (6 bases). Trimming cost V 0 bases and J 2 bases, with 15 bases left between them. This CDR3 region has 16 residues. From germline, CDR1 is SGHRS and CDR2 YFSETQ. The CDR3 bases are TGCGCCAGCAGCTTGGGTATCGGGACTGGGACCTACGAGCAGTACTTC. Translation: CASSLGIGTGTYEQYF.

The V and J genes are TRBV3-1 (or the pseudogene TRBV3-2) and TRBJ2-3; TRBD2 aligns across 8 bases. Germline lookup yields CDR1 LGHDT and CDR2 YNNKEL (reference sequence). Trimming at V came to 1 base and at J to 14 bases, leaving 5 bases not matched to a gene. The CDR3 sequence is 12 residues long. The CDR3 loop is CASSQGASGGYF. The CDR3 region has the DNA TGTGCCAGCAGCCAAGGGGCGAGCGGGGGGTATTTT.

V and J are TRBV10-3 and TRBJ2-1, with D hard to call. CDR1 and CDR2 from the germline V gene are ENHRY and SYGVKD. This CDR3 is 18 amino acids long. V lost 0 bases, J lost 1 base, and 16 bases lay in between. CDR3 DNA: TGTGCCATCAGTGAGTCTGGGTTGGAGAGGCCATCCTACAATGAGCAGTTCTTC. This gives the protein CAISESGLERPSYNEQFF.

Concerning this clone: With a much larger clone just one base away, this may be a read error. V and J are TRBV29-1 and TRBJ1-6; a possible D gene is TRBD1 (6 bases). The CDR3 runs to 13 residues. Germline V gene sequence: CDR1 SQVTM, CDR2 ANQGSEA. The V gene lost 5 bases and the J gene lost 11 bases, with 16 bases spanning the gap. CDR3 sequence (DNA): TGCAGCGTTTCTGAGGGGGAGGGTCCACCCCTCCACTTT. Translation: CSVSEGEGPPLHF.

The chain couples TRBV4-1 to TRBJ2-3; perhaps TRBD1 as D (7 bases). The CDR3 consists of 17 residues. Between the trimmed V and J ends, which lost 0 bases and 6 bases, there was a span of 19 bases. CDR1 is MGHRA and CDR2 is YSYEKL in the germline V gene. The CDR3 DNA reads as TGCGCCAGCAGCCAAGAAAGCCGTGGAGGGGGCGGTGATACGCAGTATTTT. It encodes CASSQESRGGGGDTQYF.

V is TRBV9 and J is TRBJ2-5, with unresolved D. This CDR3 is 14 amino acids long. Trimming shortened V by 3 bases and J by 0 bases, and 9 bases separated the two germline ends. The V gene's germline CDR1 is SGDLS and CDR2 YYNGEE. Here the CDR3 DNA reads TGTGCCAGCAGCGACTCTGAGTACCAAGAGACCCAGTACTTC. Amino acid sequence: CASSDSEYQETQYF.

The rearrangement joins TRBV20-1 to TRBJ1-2, with D hard to call. Per the germline V gene, CDR1 is DFQATT and CDR2 is SNEGSKA (reference sequence). The CDR3 is 11 residues long. The V gene lost 7 bases and the J gene lost 0 bases, with 6 bases spanning the gap. The CDR3 nucleotides read TGCAGTGTAGGAGCTAACTATGGCTACACCTTC. Translation: CSVGANYGYTF.

The CDR3, as DNA: TGTGCCACCGGGAGCCGGGACAGGGTTTATGGCTACACCTTC. It yields the protein CATGSRDRVYGYTF. The chain couples TRBV15 to TRBJ1-2; 9 positions agree with TRBD1. The J segment lost 5 bases and the V segment lost 8 bases, leaving 9 bases of the junction unmatched. The germline gives CDR1 LNHNV, CDR2 YYDKDF (reference sequence). There are 14 residues in the CDR3.

The chain is built from TRBV3-1 (or the pseudogene TRBV3-2) and TRBJ1-2, with D possibly matching TRBD1 (5 bases). This CDR3 is 15 amino acids long. Germline CDR1 is LGHDT and CDR2 is YNNKEL (reference sequence). V was shortened by 2 bases and J by 6 bases, with 16 bases between the two germline ends. The CDR3 region has the DNA TGTGCCAGCAGCCAATTCCGGGGGGGGAGCAATGGCTACACCTTC. Protein product: CASSQFRGGSNGYTF.

The V call is TRBV3-1 (or the pseudogene TRBV3-2), the J call TRBJ2-1, with 10 positions matching TRBD2. Unmatched junction bases numbered 21, after V lost 2 bases and J lost 8 bases. The CDR3 extends over 20 amino acids. Germline assignment: CDR1 LGHDT and CDR2 YNNKEL (reference sequence). Written as DNA, the CDR3 is TGTGCCAGCAGCCAATTGGGGGTGTCGGCTAGCGGGAGCCCTAGCCATGAGCAGTTCTTC. Translated, it gives CASSQLGVSASGSPSHEQFF.

The CDR3 reads CASSSRWDYQAKNIQYF. CDR3 DNA sequence: TGTGCCAGCAGCTCGAGGTGGGACTACCAAGCCAAAAACATTCAGTACTTC. This rearrangement joins TRBV5-6 to TRBJ2-4; 7 positions agree with TRBD2. This CDR3 has 17 amino acids. V shed 3 bases and J 0 bases; nucleotides not matched to a gene: 9. The germline CDR1 and CDR2 sequences are SGHDT and YYEEEE.

This chain links TRBV9 with TRBJ2-5, with 10 bases matching TRBD2. J was trimmed by 4 bases and V by 0 bases; bases with no gene match: 6. This CDR3 has 16 residues. CDR1 is SGDLS and CDR2 is YYNGEE in the germline V gene. The CDR3 sequence: CASSVVSSGSGETQYF. The CDR3 DNA sequence: TGTGCCAGCAGCGTAGTTTCTAGCGGGAGTGGAGAGACCCAGTACTTC.

The chain employs TRBV7-8 and TRBJ1-2; no clear D. CDR1 SGHVS and CDR2 FQNEAQ come from the germline V gene. V lost 1 base to trimming and J lost 3 bases, with 15 bases between them. The CDR3 covers 16 residues. CDR3 sequence (DNA): TGTGCCAGCAGCTTAGTGGTCAGGCTTGCGGACTATGGCTACACCTTC. Its protein product is CASSLVVRLADYGYTF.

The rearrangement joins TRBV7-9 to TRBJ2-7; TRBD2 matches 8 bases. Unmatched junction bases numbered 4, after V lost 0 bases and J lost 6 bases. This CDR3 region has 14 residues. Germline assignment: CDR1 SEHNR and CDR2 FQNEAQ (reference sequence). CDR3 DNA sequence: TGTGCCAGCAGCTTAGCCGGGACTAGGGGCGAGCAGTACGTC. It translates to CASSLAGTRGEQYV.

The chain has TRBV9 and TRBJ2-1; 9 nucleotides match TRBD2. Per germline, CDR1 SGDLS and CDR2 YYNGEE. CDR3 length equals 15 residues. V was pared by 6 bases and J by 4 bases, with 8 bases of the junction left unmatched. The CDR3 loop is CASTPTSGKYNEQFF. The CDR3 DNA reads as TGTGCCAGCACCCCGACTAGCGGAAAATACAATGAGCAGTTCTTC.

The chain employs TRBV6-7 and TRBJ1-4; the match to TRBD1 covers 10 bases. TRBV6-7 falls under the ORF class, with uncertain function. After removal of 7 bases from V and 8 bases from J, the junction contained 10 bases not matched to a gene. The CDR3 sequence is 15 residues long. The CDR3 is CASTPGQGETEKLFF. CDR3 in DNA: TGTGCCAGCACCCCCGGACAGGGGGAGACGGAAAAACTGTTTTTT.

The J gene is TRBJ2-1, the V gene TRBV11-2, with 9 bases matching TRBD2. This CDR3 comprises 19 residues. Germline V gives CDR1 SGHAT, CDR2 FQNNGV. V lost 5 bases and J lost 0; bases outside the gene matches: 14. As DNA, the CDR3 is TGTGCCAGCAGCCTCTCCGGGACTAGCTGGCGAAGCTCCTACAATGAGCAGTTCTTC. Its translation is CASSLSGTSWRSSYNEQFF. Using reference TRBV11-2 and TRBJ2-1 for the parts outside the CDR3, the full variable domain is EAGVAQSPRYKIIEKRQSVAFWCNPISGHATLYWYQQILGQGPKLLIQFQNNGVVDDSQLPKDRFSAERLKGVDSTLKIQPAKLEDSAVYLCASSLSGTSWRSSYNEQFFGPGTRLTVL.